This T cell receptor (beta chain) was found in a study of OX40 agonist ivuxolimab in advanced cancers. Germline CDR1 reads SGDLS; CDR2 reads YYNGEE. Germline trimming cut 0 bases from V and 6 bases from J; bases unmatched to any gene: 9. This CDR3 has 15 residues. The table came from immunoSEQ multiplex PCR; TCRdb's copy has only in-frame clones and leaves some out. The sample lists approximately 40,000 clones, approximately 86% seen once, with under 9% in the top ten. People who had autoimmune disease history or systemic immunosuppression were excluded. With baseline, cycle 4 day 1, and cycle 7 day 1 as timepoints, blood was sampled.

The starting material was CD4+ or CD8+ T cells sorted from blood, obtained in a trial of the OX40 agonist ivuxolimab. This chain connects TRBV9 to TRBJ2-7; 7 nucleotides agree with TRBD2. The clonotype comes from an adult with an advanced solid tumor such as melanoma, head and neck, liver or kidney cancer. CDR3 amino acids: CASSVGAGQPGEQYF. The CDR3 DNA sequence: TGTGCCAGCAGCGTAGGAGCGGGGCAGCCTGGCGAGCAGTACTTC.